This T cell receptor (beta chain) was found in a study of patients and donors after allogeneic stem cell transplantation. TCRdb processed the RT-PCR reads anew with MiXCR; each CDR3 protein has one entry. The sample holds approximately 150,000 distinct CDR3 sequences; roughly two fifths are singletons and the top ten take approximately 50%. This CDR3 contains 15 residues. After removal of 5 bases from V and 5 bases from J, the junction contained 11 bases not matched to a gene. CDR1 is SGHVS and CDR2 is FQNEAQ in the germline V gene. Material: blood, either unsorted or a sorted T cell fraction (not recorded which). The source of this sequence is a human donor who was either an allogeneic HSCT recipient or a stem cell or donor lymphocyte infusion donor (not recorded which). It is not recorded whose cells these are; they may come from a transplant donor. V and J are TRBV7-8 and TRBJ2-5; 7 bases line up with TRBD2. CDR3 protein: CASSTRSREGETQYF. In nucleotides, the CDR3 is TGTGCCAGCAGCACCCGATCAAGGGAGGGGGAGACCCAGTACTTC.